This T cell receptor (beta chain) stems from a study of cytomegalovirus exposure and HLA in healthy donors. The study's findings and limits: Later, an analysis showed that TCR beta chains associated with HLA were more clonally expanded than others that were equally common. Researchers counted approximately 160 TCR beta chains as cytomegalovirus-associated. Previous analysis showed most TCR beta V segments were productive about 87% or about 30% of the time. Sequencing probably produced one cluster of sequence variants that were highly shared.

Primers included in the PCR were 60 Vbeta and 13 Jbeta primers. Repertoires were generated with immunoSEQ multiplex PCR, while TCRdb's copy carries only in-frame clones and drops some. The table lists under 150,000 clones, 70% to 85% of them singletons. Concerning this clone: Its antigen is currently unknown.

Trimming took 4 bases from V and 0 from J, leaving 10 bases between them. CDR1 SQVTM and CDR2 ANQGSEA come from the germline V gene. The CDR3 runs to 14 residues. V and J are TRBV29-1 and TRBJ2-1, with a possible D match to TRBD2 (5 bases). Sequenced: PBMCs. The source of this sequence is a man aged 30-40 years in good health and CMV-seropositive. DNA of the CDR3: TGCAGCGTTGGTGCGGGCGCCTCCTACAATGAGCAGTTCTTC. Translating it yields CSVGAGASYNEQFF.